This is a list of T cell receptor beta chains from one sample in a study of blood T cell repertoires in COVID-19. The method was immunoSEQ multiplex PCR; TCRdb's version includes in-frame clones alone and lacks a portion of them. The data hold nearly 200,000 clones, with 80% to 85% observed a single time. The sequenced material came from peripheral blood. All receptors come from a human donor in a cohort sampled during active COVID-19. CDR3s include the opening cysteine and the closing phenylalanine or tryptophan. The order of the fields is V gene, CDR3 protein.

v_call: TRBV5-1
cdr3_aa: CASSEQGPEAFF

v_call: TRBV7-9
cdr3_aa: CASSLVASGGNEQFF

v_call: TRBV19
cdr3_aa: CASSSNRGQAANYGYTF

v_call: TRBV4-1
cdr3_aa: CASSQPGLNYGYTF

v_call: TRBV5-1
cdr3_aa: CASSLGPQEYYGYTF

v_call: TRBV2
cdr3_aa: CASSFDRGTNEKLFF

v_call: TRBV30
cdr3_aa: CAWSPPSGMQFF

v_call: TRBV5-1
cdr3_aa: CASSNGQGHSPLHF

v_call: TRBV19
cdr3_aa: CASSKYPGQGPYEQYF

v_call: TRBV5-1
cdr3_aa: CASSLSASGGGRTDTQYF

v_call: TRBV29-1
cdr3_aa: CSVAEGYGYTF

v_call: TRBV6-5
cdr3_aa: CASKGQTGTNQPQHF

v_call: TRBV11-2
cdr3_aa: CASSWDRGSPLHF

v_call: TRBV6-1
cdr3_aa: CASSEAAVGGEKLFF

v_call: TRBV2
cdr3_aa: CAKRSGTGDNSPLHF

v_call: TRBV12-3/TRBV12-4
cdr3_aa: CASSFVSEQFF

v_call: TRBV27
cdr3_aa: CASSTGTAGEAQHF

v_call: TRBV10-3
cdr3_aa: CAISGHGGNQPQHF

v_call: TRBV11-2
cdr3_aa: CATRDRDTRGSPLHF

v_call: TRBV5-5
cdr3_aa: CASSSGQLLTGELFF

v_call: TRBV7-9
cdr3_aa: CASSSRTRNHTDTQYF

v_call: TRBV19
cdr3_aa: CASSIGAVATNEKLFF